This T cell receptor beta chain was identified during a study of beta chain features in type 1 diabetes. The isolated RNA, all of it, was reverse transcribed, so expressed TCRB transcripts were what got sequenced. Here immunoSEQ multiplex PCR was the method, and the copy in TCRdb shows in-frame clones only, minus some. Of approximately 300,000 clones listed, 11% were seen once; the top ten hold over 0.015%. This clone was seen more than once but under ten times. As yet, its antigen is unknown. The CDR3 loop spans 14 amino acids. Looked up from germline, CDR1 is SGDLS and CDR2 is YYNGEE. With 0 bases removed from V and 4 bases from J, the gap between germline ends came to 9 bases. Findings of the study overall: For type 1 diabetes patients, VDJ junctions showed fewer insertions and more deletions.

Purity exceeded 95% in all sorted populations. The material sequenced was naive CD4+ T cells from blood. The V gene is TRBV9, the J gene TRBJ2-3, with a possible D match to TRBD1 (5 bases). This TCR derives from a woman younger than 45 in good health. This CDR3 reads CASSVAQGPDTQYF. Written as DNA, the CDR3 is TGTGCCAGCAGCGTAGCTCAGGGCCCAGATACGCAGTATTTT. Using reference TRBV9 and TRBJ2-3 for the parts outside the CDR3, the full variable domain is DSGVTQTPKHLITATGQRVTLRCSPRSGDLSVYWYQQSLDQGLQFLIQYYNGEERAKGNILERFSAQQFPDLHSELNLSSLELGDSALYFCASSVAQGPDTQYFGPGTRLTVL.